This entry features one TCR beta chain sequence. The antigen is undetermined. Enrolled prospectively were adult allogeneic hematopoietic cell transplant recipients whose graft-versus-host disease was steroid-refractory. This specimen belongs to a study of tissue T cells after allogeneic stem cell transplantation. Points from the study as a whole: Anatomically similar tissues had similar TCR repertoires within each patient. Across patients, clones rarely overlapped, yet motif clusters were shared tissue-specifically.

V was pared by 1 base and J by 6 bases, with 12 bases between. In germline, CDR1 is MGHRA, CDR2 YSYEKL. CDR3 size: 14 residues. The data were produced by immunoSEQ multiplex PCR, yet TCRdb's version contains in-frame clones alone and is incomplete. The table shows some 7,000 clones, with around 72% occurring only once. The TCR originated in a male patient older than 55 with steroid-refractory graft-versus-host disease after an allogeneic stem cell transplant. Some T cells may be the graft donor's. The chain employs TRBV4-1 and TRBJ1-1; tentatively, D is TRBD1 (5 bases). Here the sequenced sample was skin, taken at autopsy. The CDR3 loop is CASSQGRVRPEAFF. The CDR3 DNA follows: TGCGCCAGCAGCCAAGGCAGGGTGAGGCCTGAAGCTTTCTTT.